The rows below give T cell receptor beta chains drawn from one sample of a study of vaccination effects on CD4 cells after COVID-19. The antigens for these receptors are not known. The method was immunoSEQ multiplex PCR; TCRdb's version includes in-frame clones alone and lacks a portion of them. The table records tens of thousands of clones, around three quarters of them present only once. Specimen: CD4+ T cells from PBMCs cultured with HCoV-OC43 spike peptides, collected before COVID-19 vaccination. The origin of the receptors is a human donor who received a COVID-19 vaccine. Each CDR3 is given with its conserved first and last residue. D genes are given only for firm matches. Clone sizes are given selectively: once, few, many, or a class where the clone is expanded.

>TRBV24-1|TRBJ1-2|TRBD1|NA|14
TGTGCCACCGCCAAGAGACAGGGGTCAAGGGGCTACACCTTC
CATAKRQGSRGYTF
>TRBV9|TRBJ1-3|NA|NA|16
TGTGTCAGCAGCGTAGATACCAGGGGCTCTGGAAACACCATATATTTT
CVSSVDTRGSGNTIYF
>TRBV19|TRBJ1-2|NA|NA|14
TGTGCCAGTAGTACCGGACATTATGACTATGGCTACACCTTC
CASSTGHYDYGYTF
>TRBV7-2|TRBJ1-4|NA|NA|15
TGTGCCAGCAGCCCCCAACTCGCGAGTAATGAAAAACTGTTTTTT
CASSPQLASNEKLFF
>TRBV18|TRBJ2-1|NA|NA|15
TGTGCCAGCTCACCAAGGCAGGGCACCTACAATGAGCAGTTCTTC
CASSPRQGTYNEQFF
>TRBV5-1|TRBJ1-1|TRBD1|NA|14
TGCGCCAGCAGCTCGCCGGACAGGGCGGCTGAAGCTTTCTTT
CASSSPDRAAEAFF
>TRBV10-3|TRBJ2-2|TRBD1|few|15
TGTGCCATCAGTGACCGACAGGGAAACACCGGGGAGCTGTTTTTT
CAISDRQGNTGELFF
>TRBV10-2|TRBJ1-3|NA|NA|16
TGCGCCAGCAGTGTTGGGACGCCAGCTGCCGGAAACACCATATATTTT
CASSVGTPAAGNTIYF
>TRBV19|TRBJ2-2|NA|NA|13
TGTGCCAGTATAAAGACAGCGTCCGGGGAGCTGTTTTTT
CASIKTASGELFF
>TRBV6-2/TRBV6-3|TRBJ2-5|NA|NA|15
TGTGCCAGCAGTTACTCGATAGCAGGAAAAGAGACCCAGTACTTC
CASSYSIAGKETQYF
>TRBV28|TRBJ1-2|NA|NA|11
TGTGCCAGCAGTCCGTCGCATGGCTACACCTTC
CASSPSHGYTF
>TRBV7-9|TRBJ2-2|NA|few|18
TGTGCCAGCAGCCGAGACAGGGACCCCTGGAGGGACACCGGGGAGCTGTTTTTT
CASSRDRDPWRDTGELFF
>TRBV18|TRBJ2-2|NA|NA|15
TGTGCCAGCTCACTTAGCGTTTCGAACACCGGGGAGCTGTTTTTT
CASSLSVSNTGELFF
>TRBV9|TRBJ2-3|TRBD1|NA|15
TGTGCCAGCAGCGCTATAGGGGGCAGGCCAGATACGCAGTATTTT
CASSAIGGRPDTQYF
>TRBV7-2|TRBJ2-3|TRBD2|NA|19
TGTGCCAGCAGGCCGCCTCAGTTAAGCGGGAGGAGTGGGCCAGATACGCAGTATTTT
CASRPPQLSGRSGPDTQYF